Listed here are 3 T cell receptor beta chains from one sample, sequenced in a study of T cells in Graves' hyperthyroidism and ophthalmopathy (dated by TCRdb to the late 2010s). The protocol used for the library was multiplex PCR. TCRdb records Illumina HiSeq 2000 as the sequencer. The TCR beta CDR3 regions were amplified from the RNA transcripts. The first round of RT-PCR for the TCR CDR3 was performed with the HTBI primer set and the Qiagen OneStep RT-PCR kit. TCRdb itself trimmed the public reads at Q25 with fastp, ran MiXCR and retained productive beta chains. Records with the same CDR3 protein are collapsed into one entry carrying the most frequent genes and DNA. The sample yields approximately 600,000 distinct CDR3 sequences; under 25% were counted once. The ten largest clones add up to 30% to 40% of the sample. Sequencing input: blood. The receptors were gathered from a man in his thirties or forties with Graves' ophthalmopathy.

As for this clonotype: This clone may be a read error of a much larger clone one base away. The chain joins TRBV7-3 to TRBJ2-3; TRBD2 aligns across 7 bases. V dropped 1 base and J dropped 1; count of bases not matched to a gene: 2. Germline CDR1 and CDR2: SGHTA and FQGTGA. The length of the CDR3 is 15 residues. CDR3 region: CASSLSGSGTDTQYF. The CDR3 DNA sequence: TGTGCCAGCAGCTTAAGCGGGAGTGGCACAGATACGCAGTATTTT.

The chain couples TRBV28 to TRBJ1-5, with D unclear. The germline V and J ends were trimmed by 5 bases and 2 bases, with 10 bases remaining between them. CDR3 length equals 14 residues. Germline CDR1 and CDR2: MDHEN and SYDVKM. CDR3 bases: TGTGCCAGCAGTGAACGGAATCGCAATCAGCCCCAGCATTTT. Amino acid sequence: CASSERNRNQPQHF.

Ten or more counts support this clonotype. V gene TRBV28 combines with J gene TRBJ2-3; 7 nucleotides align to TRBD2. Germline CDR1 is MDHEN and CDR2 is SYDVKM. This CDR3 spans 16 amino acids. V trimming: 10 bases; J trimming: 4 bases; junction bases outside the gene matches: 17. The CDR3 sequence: CATLTGGRNNADTQYF. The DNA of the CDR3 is TGTGCCACCCTGACGGGGGGACGCAACAACGCAGATACGCAGTATTTT.